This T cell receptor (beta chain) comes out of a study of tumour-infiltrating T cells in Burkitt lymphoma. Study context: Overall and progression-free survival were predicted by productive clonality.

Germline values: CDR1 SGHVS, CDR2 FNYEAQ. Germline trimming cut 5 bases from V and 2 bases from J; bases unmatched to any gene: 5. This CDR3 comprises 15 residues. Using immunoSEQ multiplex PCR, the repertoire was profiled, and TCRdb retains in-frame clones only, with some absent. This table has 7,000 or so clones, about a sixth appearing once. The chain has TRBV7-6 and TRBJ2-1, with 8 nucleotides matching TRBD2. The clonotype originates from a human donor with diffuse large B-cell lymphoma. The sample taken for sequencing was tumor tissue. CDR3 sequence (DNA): TGTGCCAGCAGCCCCGAAGCGGGAGCCTACAATGAGCAGTTCTTC. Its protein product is CASSPEAGAYNEQFF. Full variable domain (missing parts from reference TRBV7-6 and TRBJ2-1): GAGVSQSPRYKVTKRGQDVALRCDPISGHVSLYWYRQALGQGPEFLTYFNYEAQQDKSGLPNDRFSAERPEGSISTLTIQRTEQRDSAMYRCASSPEAGAYNEQFFGPGTRLTVL.